Listed below are T cell receptor beta chains from one sample, sequenced in a study of cytomegalovirus exposure and HLA in healthy donors. Clones were sequenced by immunoSEQ multiplex PCR, and TCRdb holds only the in-frame ones, with some missing. This table holds 100,000 or so clones, around 87% found once. The material sequenced was PBMCs. Receptor source: a young woman in good health and CMV-seropositive. Both conserved end residues are trimmed from each CDR3. Each record gives: J gene, V gene, CDR3 protein.

j_call: TRBJ2-7; v_call: TRBV27; cdr3_aa: ASSFNRREQY
j_call: TRBJ2-7; v_call: TRBV2; cdr3_aa: ASTRESEQY
j_call: TRBJ2-1; v_call: TRBV5-1; cdr3_aa: ASSVGLAGGPLGNEQF
j_call: TRBJ2-7; v_call: TRBV9; cdr3_aa: ASSVGGGSNYEQY
j_call: TRBJ1-4; v_call: TRBV11-2; cdr3_aa: ASSRTGDGAKLF
j_call: TRBJ1-6; v_call: TRBV6-1; cdr3_aa: ASSPRDSEPLH
j_call: TRBJ2-3; v_call: TRBV9; cdr3_aa: ASSASGTGGGTDTQY
j_call: TRBJ1-2; v_call: TRBV6-5; cdr3_aa: ASSYGVGGYGYT
j_call: TRBJ1-5; v_call: TRBV18; cdr3_aa: ASSLGTGYQPQH
j_call: TRBJ2-7; v_call: TRBV15; cdr3_aa: ATSRDPGTTSAYEQY
j_call: TRBJ2-7; v_call: TRBV18; cdr3_aa: ASSPLAEQY
j_call: TRBJ1-2; v_call: TRBV6-1; cdr3_aa: ASSEDRGTNYGYT
j_call: TRBJ1-6; v_call: TRBV25-1; cdr3_aa: ASSGTVLSSYNSPLH
j_call: TRBJ2-7; v_call: TRBV5-6; cdr3_aa: ASSFRDRDYEQY
j_call: TRBJ2-5; v_call: TRBV28; cdr3_aa: ASSSTTGPYQETQY
j_call: TRBJ1-6; v_call: TRBV7-2; cdr3_aa: ASSTRESPLH
j_call: TRBJ2-7; v_call: TRBV28; cdr3_aa: ASSLQDSSYEQY
j_call: TRBJ2-2; v_call: TRBV6-5; cdr3_aa: ASSYTSGYTGELF
j_call: TRBJ2-3; v_call: TRBV5-4; cdr3_aa: ASSSGGQGGTDTQY
j_call: TRBJ1-5; v_call: TRBV7-9; cdr3_aa: ASSPTGPSNQPQH
j_call: TRBJ1-5; v_call: TRBV28; cdr3_aa: ASRGGNQPQH
j_call: TRBJ2-1; v_call: TRBV11-2; cdr3_aa: ASSRPSGRVNEQF
j_call: TRBJ2-7; v_call: TRBV27; cdr3_aa: ASSLLGGGWYEQY
j_call: TRBJ2-1; v_call: TRBV29-1; cdr3_aa: SVEAGPYNEQF
j_call: TRBJ1-2; v_call: TRBV5-8; cdr3_aa: ASSLPGQAIRVATGYT
j_call: TRBJ1-2; v_call: TRBV14; cdr3_aa: ASSSGHDGYT
j_call: TRBJ1-2; v_call: TRBV5-4; cdr3_aa: ASSTDRDYGYT
j_call: TRBJ1-1; v_call: TRBV21-1; cdr3_aa: ASSNYGQGTATEAF
j_call: TRBJ1-6; v_call: TRBV11-2; cdr3_aa: ASSLDREQGYNSPLH
j_call: TRBJ2-2; v_call: TRBV9; cdr3_aa: ASSGPGKGPGGELF
j_call: TRBJ2-7; v_call: TRBV7-3; cdr3_aa: ASSLNAGGLYEQY
j_call: TRBJ1-6; v_call: TRBV6-1; cdr3_aa: ASSEAFTLQVEALH
j_call: TRBJ2-7; v_call: TRBV25-1; cdr3_aa: ASSLQDSTSTYEQY
j_call: TRBJ2-2; v_call: TRBV19; cdr3_aa: ATRQGARTGELF
j_call: TRBJ2-3; v_call: TRBV7-3; cdr3_aa: ASSLGPETQY
j_call: TRBJ1-2; v_call: TRBV19; cdr3_aa: ASSGQGYGYT
j_call: TRBJ2-3; v_call: TRBV28; cdr3_aa: ASSSPGLAATDTQY
j_call: TRBJ1-5; v_call: TRBV28; cdr3_aa: ASSLFKELTQPQH
j_call: TRBJ1-4; v_call: TRBV5-8; cdr3_aa: ASSTGTGLVKLF
j_call: TRBJ1-6; v_call: TRBV5-5; cdr3_aa: ASSSGSLINSPLH
j_call: TRBJ1-2; v_call: TRBV6-1; cdr3_aa: ASRGQFILSDGYT
j_call: TRBJ2-1; v_call: TRBV28; cdr3_aa: ASRSGGSYNEQF
j_call: TRBJ2-1; v_call: TRBV7-2; cdr3_aa: ASSLRDRGYNEQF
j_call: TRBJ1-3; v_call: TRBV6-5; cdr3_aa: ASSADRSSGNTIY
j_call: TRBJ1-6; v_call: TRBV6-1; cdr3_aa: ASSEAGQGASPLH
j_call: TRBJ1-2; v_call: TRBV6-1; cdr3_aa: ASSEAGVRTVFSGYT
j_call: TRBJ2-5; v_call: TRBV27; cdr3_aa: ASKEGSLSKGTQY
j_call: TRBJ2-5; v_call: TRBV27; cdr3_aa: ASSLQVKKTQY
j_call: TRBJ2-1; v_call: TRBV5-6; cdr3_aa: ASSRGLAGGPLWEQF
j_call: TRBJ2-3; v_call: TRBV13; cdr3_aa: ASRGGQTTDTQY